This T cell receptor beta chain was sequenced during a study of graft-versus-host responses after intestinal transplantation. Study-wide background: Uniformly, recipients were administered anti-thymocyte globulin induction with subsequent tacrolimus and steroids for around 3 years. General study points: Across patients carrying graft-donor T cell macrochimerism, allografts held high graft-versus-host to host-versus-graft clonal ratios. The recipient marrow held GvH clones, and some of them showed up first in ileum or blood. Declines in HvG clones occurring early post-transplant were associated with peak circulating GvH clone levels.

This CDR3 is built from 17 residues. Germline V gene lookup returns CDR1 SGHVS and CDR2 FNYEAQ. Trimming shortened V by 5 bases and J by 1 base, and 18 bases separated the two germline ends. Profiling relied on immunoSEQ multiplex PCR, and the TCRdb table lists in-frame clones only, not all of them. Of tens of thousands of clones listed, just under 95% are singletons. Details on this clone: What it binds is not known.

Source: bone marrow, taken roughly 110 weeks after intestinal transplantation. V gene TRBV7-6 combines with J gene TRBJ1-3; unclear D gene. This TCR was recovered from a human patient who received an intestinal transplant, so some T cells may come from the graft donor. In DNA, the CDR3 is TGTGCCAGCAGCAGTTTAAGGGCTGAACTTTCTGGAAACACCATATATTTT. It encodes CASSSLRAELSGNTIYF.